The 24 T cell receptor beta chains in this list originate from one sample, sequenced in a study of response to subunit inactivated influenza vaccine. TCRdb processed the RT-PCR reads anew with MiXCR; each CDR3 protein has one entry. The sample contains 800,000 to 1,000,000 distinct CDR3 sequences, around 21% of which appear only once. The source was PBMCs from blood, collected approximately 5 days after vaccination. These receptors were collected from a man aged 45-65 years who received an inactivated influenza vaccine.

This clonotype appeared many times. This sequence joins TRBV29-1 and TRBJ2-1; unclear D gene. The CDR3 contains 12 residues. Germline V gene data show CDR1 as SQVTM and CDR2 as ANQGSEA. Trimming pared 5 bases from V and 5 bases from J, leaving 10 bases between. CDR3 DNA: TGCAGCGTTAGTAGGGTCGACAATGAGCAGTTCTTC. It encodes CSVSRVDNEQFF.

The chain links TRBV4-1 to TRBJ2-5; 8 bases line up with TRBD2. V was clipped by 1 base and J by 4 bases; unmatched bases: 11. This CDR3 region has 17 residues. Germline CDR1 is MGHRA and CDR2 is YSYEKL. The CDR3 DNA sequence: TGCGCCAGCAGCCAAGGTGGGACTAGGAGGGAATTAGAGACCCAGTACTTC. Its translation is CASSQGGTRRELETQYF.

This clonotype appeared a few times. The rearrangement links TRBV20-1 to TRBJ1-2; D is undetermined. CDR3 length equals 11 residues. The V and J ends lost 6 bases and 8 bases respectively, with 13 bases between them. The germline gives CDR1 DFQATT, CDR2 SNEGSKA (reference sequence). CDR3 loop: CSAFHSGGYTF. CDR3 coding DNA: TGCAGTGCGTTCCATTCCGGAGGCTACACCTTC.

Worth noting for this clonotype: One junction end disagrees with the germline gene, perhaps due to a read error. The gene calls are TRBV2 and TRBJ1-1, with TRBD1 as a possible D gene (6 bases). The CDR3 consists of 17 residues. Germline assignment: CDR1 SNHLY and CDR2 FYNNEI. CDR3 sequence reads: CTSSFKGVTGVNTEAFF. For the CDR3, the DNA is TGTACCAGCAGTTTTAAGGGGGTAACAGGAGTGAACACTGAAGCTTTCTTT.

There are a few counts of this clonotype. The gene calls are TRBV7-8 and TRBJ2-5; D might be TRBD2 (5 bases). The V end was cut by 4 bases, the J end by 1 base, with 16 bases between. CDR3 length: 16 amino acids. Germline-derived CDR1 and CDR2 are SGHVS and FQNEAQ. This chain's CDR3 is CASSSRTFGSQETQYF. CDR3 nucleotide sequence: TGTGCCAGCAGCTCCCGGACCTTTGGGAGCCAAGAGACCCAGTACTTC.

The V gene is TRBV7-2, the J gene TRBJ2-7; TRBD1 aligns across 9 bases. The CDR3 sequence is 14 residues long. V dropped 3 bases and J dropped 6; count of bases not matched to a gene: 6. Germline V gene sequence: CDR1 SGHTA, CDR2 FQGNSA. The chain's CDR3 is CASSLTGGYGEQYF. The CDR3 DNA follows: TGTGCCAGCAGCTTGACAGGGGGTTATGGCGAGCAGTACTTC.

This clonotype was seen only once. This chain connects TRBV20-1 to TRBJ2-7, with 8 bases lining up with TRBD1. With 3 bases clipped from V and 0 bases from J, the junction kept 7 bases outside the gene matches. The CDR3 is 15 amino acids. Germline values: CDR1 DFQATT, CDR2 SNEGSKA (reference sequence). CDR3 nucleotides: TGCAGTGCTAGGCCCGGGACAGGAGCCTCCTACGAGCAGTACTTC. Encoded protein: CSARPGTGASYEQYF.

The rearrangement links TRBV18 to TRBJ2-2; D unresolved. Germline V gene data show CDR1 as KGHSH and CDR2 as LQKENI. This CDR3 has 15 residues. The V end was cut by 2 bases, the J end by 0 bases, with 7 bases between. The CDR3 protein is CASSPYRPNTGELFF. For the CDR3, the DNA is TGTGCCAGCTCACCATACAGACCGAACACCGGGGAGCTGTTTTTT.

This clonotype appeared a few times. J is TRBJ2-7 and V is TRBV27; D possibly uses TRBD1 or TRBD2 (5 bases each). The germline V gene encodes CDR1 MNHEY and CDR2 SMNVEV (reference sequence). This CDR3 has 14 residues. Trimming stripped 2 bases from V and 0 bases from J, with 8 bases between. CDR3 loop: CASSLGDASYEQYF. In DNA form, the CDR3 reads TGTGCCAGCAGTTTAGGGGACGCCTCCTACGAGCAGTACTTC.

This clonotype has at least ten counts. This chain joins TRBV10-3 and TRBJ1-5, with no clear D. The V end lost 3 bases, the J end lost 1 base, and 4 bases lay between the germline ends. CDR1 ENHRY and CDR2 SYGVKD come from the germline V gene. This CDR3 comprises 13 residues. This chain's CDR3 is CAISEGSNQPQHF. For the CDR3, the DNA is TGTGCCATCAGTGAAGGCAGCAATCAGCCCCAGCATTTT.

The chain links TRBV7-2 to TRBJ1-1; D might be TRBD1 (5 bases). Trimming shortened V by 5 bases and J by 4 bases, and 17 bases separated the two germline ends. Per germline, CDR1 SGHTA and CDR2 FQGNSA. CDR3 length equals 15 residues. The CDR3 bases are TGTGCCAGCAGCCGCGGACATCGGGCGGCCACTGAAGCTTTCTTT. Translation gives CASSRGHRAATEAFF.

This clonotype was seen a handful of times. This chain joins TRBV7-9 and TRBJ2-5, with D maybe TRBD1 (5 bases). V was clipped by 3 bases and J by 5 bases, with 13 bases between them. The CDR3 totals 14 residues. Germline V gives CDR1 SEHNR, CDR2 FQNEAQ (reference sequence). The CDR3 coding sequence is TGTGCCAGCAGCTTGGCCCAGGGCGTCGAGACCCAGTACTTC. It translates to CASSLAQGVETQYF.

This clonotype was recorded a few times. V is TRBV6-5 and J is TRBJ2-5, with TRBD1 identical over 8 bases. This CDR3 is 15 amino acids long. Germline CDR1 MNHEY, CDR2 SVGAGI. V was pared by 2 bases and J by 3 bases, with 5 bases of the junction left unmatched. CDR3 coding DNA: TGTGCCAGCAGTTACGACAGGGGCCGGGAAGAGACCCAGTACTTC. This gives the protein CASSYDRGREETQYF.

The chain has TRBV9 and TRBJ2-5, with TRBD2 matching 9 bases. V lost 0 bases to trimming and J lost 0 bases; unmatched junction nucleotides: 9. This CDR3 spans 18 amino acids. CDR1 is SGDLS and CDR2 is YYNGEE in the germline V gene. The CDR3 spells CASSVEAIAGEYQETQYF. CDR3 nucleotides: TGTGCCAGCAGCGTAGAGGCAATAGCGGGGGAGTACCAAGAGACCCAGTACTTC.

This chain uses TRBV4-3 with TRBJ2-6; D not resolved. Deletions cut 0 bases from V and 4 bases from J, with 4 bases between. Germline CDR1 and CDR2: LGHNA and YSLEER. The CDR3 extends over 14 amino acids. CDR3 in DNA: TGCGCCAGCAGCCAAGAACAGGGGGCCAACGTCCTGACTTTC. This codes for CASSQEQGANVLTF.

The chain is built from TRBV9 and TRBJ1-4; D is undetermined. The CDR3 is made up of 15 amino acids. The germline V gene encodes CDR1 SGDLS and CDR2 YYNGEE. Trimming removed 0 bases at V and 7 bases at J, with 13 bases between. The CDR3, as DNA: TGTGCCAGCAGCGTAGCGTTTGCGGGTGGTGAAAAACTGTTTTTT. It is translated as CASSVAFAGGEKLFF.

The V and J genes are TRBV7-2 and TRBJ1-5, with 7 bases identical to TRBD1. The V gene's germline CDR1 is SGHTA and CDR2 FQGNSA. V lost 5 bases, J lost 3 bases, and 7 bases stayed unmatched. The CDR3 length is 15 residues. The CDR3 nucleotides are TGTGCCAGCAGCCCGGAGGGACAGAACAATCAGCCCCAGCATTTT. Translating it yields CASSPEGQNNQPQHF.

The chain recombines TRBV20-1 with TRBJ2-1; D is perhaps TRBD2 (7 bases). Trimming pared 6 bases from V and 9 bases from J, leaving 15 bases between. This CDR3 comprises 12 residues. CDR1 and CDR2 (germline): DFQATT, SNEGSKA (reference sequence). CDR3 DNA sequence: TGCAGTGCAGATAGGGGGGGGCCTGAGCAGTTCTTC. Protein product: CSADRGGPEQFF.

V gene TRBV6-2 or TRBV6-3 combines with J gene TRBJ1-5, with 7 bases aligning to TRBD1. The CDR3 runs 17 residues. V shed 6 bases and J 0 bases; nucleotides not matched to a gene: 11. Germline CDR1 and CDR2: MNHEY and SVGEGT. The CDR3 sequence is CASRYRVGQVSNQPQHF. The DNA for the CDR3 is TGTGCCAGCAGATATCGTGTTGGACAGGTTAGCAATCAGCCCCAGCATTTT.

This clonotype showed up just a few times. V usage is TRBV7-9 and J usage is TRBJ2-1; D is ambiguous. V was clipped by 5 bases and J by 5 bases, with 19 bases between them. CDR1 is SEHNR and CDR2 is FQNEAQ in the germline V gene (reference sequence). The CDR3 has 16 residues. The CDR3 protein is CASSHSRAFLNNEQFF. DNA of the CDR3: TGTGCCAGCAGCCACTCTAGAGCGTTCCTCAACAATGAGCAGTTCTTC.

The chain recombines TRBV5-5 with TRBJ2-3, with a tentative D call TRBD2 (6 bases). This CDR3 region has 15 residues. CDR1 is SGHKS, CDR2 YYEKEE, per germline (reference sequence). The V and J ends lost 2 bases and 2 bases respectively, with 12 bases between them. CDR3 in amino acids: CASSFAGRLTDTQYF. The CDR3 DNA reads as TGTGCCAGCAGCTTTGCCGGGAGACTCACAGATACGCAGTATTTT. Based on the CDR3 plus reference TRBV5-5 and TRBJ2-3, the full variable domain is DAGVTQSPTHLIKTRGQQVTLRCSPISGHKSVSWYQQVLGQGPQFIFQYYEKEERGRGNFPDRFSARQFPNYSSELNVNALLLGDSALYLCASSFAGRLTDTQYFGPGTRLTVL.

This clonotype was observed a few times. The chain recombines TRBV24-1 with TRBJ1-5, with D tentatively TRBD1 (6 bases). This CDR3 is 14 amino acids long. Germline V gives CDR1 KGHDR, CDR2 SFDVKD. Trimming left V 9 bases short and J 3 bases short, with 14 bases between. The CDR3 DNA reads as TGTGCCACCTCGGACAGAGGGGACAATCAGCCCCAGCATTTT. Amino acids: CATSDRGDNQPQHF.

This chain uses TRBV11-1 with TRBJ2-7; D is unclear. V was trimmed by 0 bases and J by 3 bases, leaving 12 bases between them. This CDR3 is built from 15 residues. Germline V gene lookup returns CDR1 SGHAT and CDR2 FQDESV (reference sequence). The CDR3 region has the DNA TGTGCCAGCAGCTTAGCGTTCGGCTCTTACTACGAGCAGTACTTC. Protein sequence: CASSLAFGSYYEQYF.

The genes are TRBV2 and TRBJ1-2, with 7 bases lining up with TRBD1. The CDR3 totals 13 residues. Germline trimming cut 6 bases from V and 8 bases from J; bases unmatched to any gene: 9. The germline V gene encodes CDR1 SNHLY and CDR2 FYNNEI. The CDR3 loop reads CASRGGMSSGYTF. The DNA for the CDR3 is TGTGCCAGCAGAGGGGGCATGTCCTCGGGCTACACCTTC.